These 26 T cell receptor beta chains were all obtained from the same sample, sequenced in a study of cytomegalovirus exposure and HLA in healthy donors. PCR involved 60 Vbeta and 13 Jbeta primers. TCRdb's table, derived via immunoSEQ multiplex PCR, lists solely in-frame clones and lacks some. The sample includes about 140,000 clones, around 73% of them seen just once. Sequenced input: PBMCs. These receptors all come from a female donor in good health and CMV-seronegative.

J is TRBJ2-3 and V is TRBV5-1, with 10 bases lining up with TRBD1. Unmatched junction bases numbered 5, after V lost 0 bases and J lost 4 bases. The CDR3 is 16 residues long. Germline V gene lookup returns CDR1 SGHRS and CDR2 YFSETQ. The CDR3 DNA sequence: TGCGCCAGCAGCTTGGGGGGACAGGGGACATCAGATACGCAGTATTTT. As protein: CASSLGGQGTSDTQYF.

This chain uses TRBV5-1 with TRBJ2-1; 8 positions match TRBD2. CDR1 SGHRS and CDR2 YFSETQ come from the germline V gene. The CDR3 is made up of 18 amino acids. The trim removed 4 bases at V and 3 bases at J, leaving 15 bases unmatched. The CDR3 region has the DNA TGCGCCAGCAGCCCGGTTGGAACGGCGGGGGGCCTCTACAATGAGCAGTTCTTC. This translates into CASSPVGTAGGLYNEQFF.

CDR3 coding DNA: TGTGCCAGCAGTTCAGGAGGGGGCTTCTATGGCTACACCTTC. Translated: CASSSGGGFYGYTF. The chain employs TRBV27 and TRBJ1-2; 7 bases line up with TRBD1. From germline, CDR1 is MNHEY and CDR2 SMNVEV (reference sequence). V lost 4 bases and J lost 4; bases outside the gene matches: 6. The CDR3 is 14 residues long.

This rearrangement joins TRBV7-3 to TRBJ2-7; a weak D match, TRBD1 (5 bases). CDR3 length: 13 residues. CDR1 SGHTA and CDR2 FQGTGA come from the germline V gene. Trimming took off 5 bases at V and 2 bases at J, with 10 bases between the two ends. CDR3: CASSLDSTYEQYF. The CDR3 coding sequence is TGTGCCAGCAGCCTCGACAGTACCTACGAGCAGTACTTC.

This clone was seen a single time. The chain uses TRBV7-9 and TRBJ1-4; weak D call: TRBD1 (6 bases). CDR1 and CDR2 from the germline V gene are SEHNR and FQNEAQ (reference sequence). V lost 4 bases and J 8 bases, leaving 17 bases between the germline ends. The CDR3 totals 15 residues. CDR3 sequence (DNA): TGTGCCAGCAGCTACGGACAGCCTGGATTGGAAAAACTGTTTTTT. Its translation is CASSYGQPGLEKLFF.

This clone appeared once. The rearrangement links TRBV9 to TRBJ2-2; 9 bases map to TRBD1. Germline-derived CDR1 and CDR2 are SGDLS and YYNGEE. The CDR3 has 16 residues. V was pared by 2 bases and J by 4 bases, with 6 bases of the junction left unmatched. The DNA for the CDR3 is TGTGCCAGCAGCGTGGGGACAGGGCCGACCACCGGGGAGCTGTTTTTT. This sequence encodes CASSVGTGPTTGELFF.

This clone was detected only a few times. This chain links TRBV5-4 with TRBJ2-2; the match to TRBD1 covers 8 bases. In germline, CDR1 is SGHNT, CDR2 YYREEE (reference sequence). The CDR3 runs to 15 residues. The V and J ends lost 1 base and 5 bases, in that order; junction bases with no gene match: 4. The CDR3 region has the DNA TGTGCCAGCAGCTTGAGGACAGGGATTACCGGGGAGCTGTTTTTT. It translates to CASSLRTGITGELFF.

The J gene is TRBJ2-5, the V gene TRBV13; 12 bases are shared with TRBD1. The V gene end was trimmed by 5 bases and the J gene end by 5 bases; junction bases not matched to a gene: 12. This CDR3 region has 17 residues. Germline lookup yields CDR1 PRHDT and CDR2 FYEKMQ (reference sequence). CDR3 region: CASSPRPGTGGEETQYF. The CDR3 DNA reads TGTGCCAGCAGCCCGCGTCCCGGGACAGGGGGCGAGGAGACCCAGTACTTC.

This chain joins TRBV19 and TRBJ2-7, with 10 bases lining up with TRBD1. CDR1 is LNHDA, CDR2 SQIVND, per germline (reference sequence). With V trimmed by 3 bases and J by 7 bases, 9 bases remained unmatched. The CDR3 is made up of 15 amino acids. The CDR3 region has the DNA TGTGCCAGTAGTATTTCTCGACAGGGGGCGAGAGAGCAGTACTTC. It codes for CASSISRQGAREQYF. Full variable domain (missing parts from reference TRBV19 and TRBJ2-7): DGGITQSPKYLFRKEGQNVTLSCEQNLNHDAMYWYRQDPGQGLRLIYYSQIVNDFQKGDIAEGYSVSREKKESFPLTVTSAQKNPTAFYLCASSISRQGAREQYFGPGTRLTVT.

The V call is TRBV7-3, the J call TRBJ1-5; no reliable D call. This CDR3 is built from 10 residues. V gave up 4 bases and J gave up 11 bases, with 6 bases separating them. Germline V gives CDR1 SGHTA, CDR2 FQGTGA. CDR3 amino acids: CASSSQTQHF. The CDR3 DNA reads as TGTGCCAGCAGCTCCCAGACCCAGCATTTT.

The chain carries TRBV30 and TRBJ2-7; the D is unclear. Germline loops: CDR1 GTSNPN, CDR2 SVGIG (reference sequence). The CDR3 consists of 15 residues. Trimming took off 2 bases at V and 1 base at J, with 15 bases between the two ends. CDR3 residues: CAWSPARFRSYEQYF. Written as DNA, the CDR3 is TGTGCCTGGAGTCCCGCTAGGTTTCGGTCCTACGAGCAGTACTTC.

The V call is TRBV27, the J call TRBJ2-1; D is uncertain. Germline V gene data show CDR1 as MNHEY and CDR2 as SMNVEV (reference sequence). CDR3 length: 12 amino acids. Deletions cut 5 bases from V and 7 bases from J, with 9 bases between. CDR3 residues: CASSEARNEQFF. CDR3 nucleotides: TGTGCCAGCAGTGAGGCTCGAAATGAGCAGTTCTTC.

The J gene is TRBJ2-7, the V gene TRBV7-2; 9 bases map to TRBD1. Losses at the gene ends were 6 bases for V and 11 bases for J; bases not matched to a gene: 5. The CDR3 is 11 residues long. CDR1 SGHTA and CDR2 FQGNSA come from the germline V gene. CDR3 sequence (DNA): TGTGCCAGCAGTCAAAGGGACAGGGAGTACTTC. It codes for CASSQRDREYF.

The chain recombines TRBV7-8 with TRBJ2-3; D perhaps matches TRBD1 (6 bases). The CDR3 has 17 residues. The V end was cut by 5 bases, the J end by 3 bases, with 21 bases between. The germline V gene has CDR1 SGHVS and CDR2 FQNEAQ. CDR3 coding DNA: TGTGCCAGCAGCCCACGCCCCCTAACAGGGAGAACAGATACGCAGTATTTT. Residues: CASSPRPLTGRTDTQYF.

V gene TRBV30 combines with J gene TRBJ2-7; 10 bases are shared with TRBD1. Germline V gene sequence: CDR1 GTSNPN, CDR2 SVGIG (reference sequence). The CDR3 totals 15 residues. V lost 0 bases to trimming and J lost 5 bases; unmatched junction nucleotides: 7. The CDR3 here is CAWSVRTGGGDEQYF. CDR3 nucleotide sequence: TGTGCCTGGAGTGTACGGACAGGGGGTGGGGACGAGCAGTACTTC.

CDR3 residues: CASSLVQREETQYF. CDR3 in DNA: TGTGCCAGCAGCTTAGTGCAACGGGAAGAGACCCAGTACTTC. This sequence joins TRBV11-2 and TRBJ2-5; the D is unclear. Germline V CDR1 and CDR2: SGHAT, FQNNGV. V dropped 1 base and J dropped 3 bases, with 9 bases sitting between them. The CDR3 has 14 residues.

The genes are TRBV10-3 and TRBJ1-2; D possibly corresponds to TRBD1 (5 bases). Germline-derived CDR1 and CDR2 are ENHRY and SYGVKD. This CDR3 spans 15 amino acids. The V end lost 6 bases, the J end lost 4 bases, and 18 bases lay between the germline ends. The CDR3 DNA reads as TGTGCCATCAGGGAGGAAAGGGACTTCATCTATGGCTACACCTTC. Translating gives CAIREERDFIYGYTF.

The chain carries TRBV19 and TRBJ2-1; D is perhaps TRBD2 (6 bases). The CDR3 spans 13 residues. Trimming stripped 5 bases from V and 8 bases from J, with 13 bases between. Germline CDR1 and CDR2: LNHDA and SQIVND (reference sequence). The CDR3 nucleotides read TGTGCCAGTAGTCCCGGAGGGGCCCATGAGCAGTTCTTC. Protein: CASSPGGAHEQFF.

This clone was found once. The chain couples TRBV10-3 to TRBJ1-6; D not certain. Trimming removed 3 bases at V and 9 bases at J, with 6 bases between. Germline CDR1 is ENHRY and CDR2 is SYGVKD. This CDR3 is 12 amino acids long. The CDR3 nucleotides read TGTGCCATCAGTGACCCGTTTTCACCCCTCCACTTT. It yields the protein CAISDPFSPLHF.

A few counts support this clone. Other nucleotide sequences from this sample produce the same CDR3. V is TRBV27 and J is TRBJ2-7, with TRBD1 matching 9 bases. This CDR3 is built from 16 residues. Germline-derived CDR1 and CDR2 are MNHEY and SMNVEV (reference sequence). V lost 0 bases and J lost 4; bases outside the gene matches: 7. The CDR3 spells CASSLSGGQGSYEQYF. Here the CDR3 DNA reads TGTGCCAGCAGTTTATCGGGGGGACAGGGCTCTTACGAGCAGTACTTC.

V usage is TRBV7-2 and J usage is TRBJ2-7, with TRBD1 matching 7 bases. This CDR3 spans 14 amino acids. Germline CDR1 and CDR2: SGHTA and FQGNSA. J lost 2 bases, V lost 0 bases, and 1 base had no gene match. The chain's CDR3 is CASSLAQGTYEQYF. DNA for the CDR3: TGTGCCAGCAGCTTAGCACAGGGGACCTACGAGCAGTACTTC.

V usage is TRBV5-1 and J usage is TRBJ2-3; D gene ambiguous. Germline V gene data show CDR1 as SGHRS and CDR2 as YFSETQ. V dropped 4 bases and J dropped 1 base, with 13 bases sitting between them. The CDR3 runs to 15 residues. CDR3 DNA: TGCGCCAGCAGCCTGAGACTTGTGGGCACAGATACGCAGTATTTT. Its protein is CASSLRLVGTDTQYF.

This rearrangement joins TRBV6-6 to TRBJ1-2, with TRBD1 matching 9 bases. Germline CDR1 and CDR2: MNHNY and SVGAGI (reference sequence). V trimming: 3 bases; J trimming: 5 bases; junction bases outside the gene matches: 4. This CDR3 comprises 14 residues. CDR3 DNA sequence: TGTGCCAGCAGTTATCGGGACAGGGCTTATGGCTACACCTTC. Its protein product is CASSYRDRAYGYTF.

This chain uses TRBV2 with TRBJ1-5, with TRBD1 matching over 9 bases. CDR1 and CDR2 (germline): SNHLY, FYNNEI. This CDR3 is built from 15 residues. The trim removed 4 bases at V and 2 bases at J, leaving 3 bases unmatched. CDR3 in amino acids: CASSATGGGNQPQHF. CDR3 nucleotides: TGTGCCAGCAGTGCGACAGGGGGGGGCAATCAGCCCCAGCATTTT.

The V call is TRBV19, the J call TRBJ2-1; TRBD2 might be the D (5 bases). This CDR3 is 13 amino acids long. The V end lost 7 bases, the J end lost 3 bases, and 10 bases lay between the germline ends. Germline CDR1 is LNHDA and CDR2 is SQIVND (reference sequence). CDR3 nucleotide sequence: TGTGCCAGTATGATAAGCGGCTACAATGAGCAGTTCTTC. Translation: CASMISGYNEQFF.

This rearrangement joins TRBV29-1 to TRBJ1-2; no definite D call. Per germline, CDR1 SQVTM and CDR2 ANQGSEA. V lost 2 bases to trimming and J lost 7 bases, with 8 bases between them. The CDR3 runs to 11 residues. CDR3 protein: CSVEQNSGYTF. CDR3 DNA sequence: TGCAGCGTTGAACAGAACAGTGGCTACACCTTC.